This passage covers 12 T cell receptor beta chains from one sample sequenced in a study of blood T cell repertoires in COVID-19. Data came from immunoSEQ multiplex PCR; TCRdb stores just in-frame clones and leaves some out. The sample gives some 190,000 clones, 80% to 90% of which show up once; more than 2.5% is in the top ten. Sequencing used peripheral blood. The receptor set was obtained from a man between 60 and 70 years old with acute or convalescent COVID-19.

The chain has TRBV5-6 and TRBJ2-6; 7 bases fit TRBD1. This CDR3 is built from 15 residues. Germline loops: CDR1 SGHDT, CDR2 YYEEEE. J gave up 6 bases and V 1 base, and 4 bases lay outside the gene matches. CDR3 in amino acids: CASSLYQGEANVLTF. The CDR3 region has the DNA TGTGCCAGCAGCTTGTACCAGGGGGAGGCCAACGTCCTGACTTTC.

The chain joins TRBV7-2 to TRBJ2-7; 11 nucleotides agree with TRBD1. Germline CDR1 SGHTA, CDR2 FQGNSA. The V and J ends lost 0 bases and 7 bases, in that order; junction bases with no gene match: 2. The CDR3 consists of 14 residues. Here the CDR3 reads CASSLAGQGVEQYF. The DNA for the CDR3 is TGTGCCAGCAGCTTAGCGGGACAGGGGGTGGAGCAGTACTTC.

The rearrangement links TRBV4-1 to TRBJ1-2; D is unresolved. Trimming removed 1 base at V and 5 bases at J, with 8 bases between. Looked up from germline, CDR1 is MGHRA and CDR2 is YSYEKL. CDR3 length equals 13 residues. The CDR3: CASSQVTVYGYTF. In nucleotides, the CDR3 is TGCGCCAGCAGCCAAGTAACAGTTTATGGCTACACCTTC.

The chain recombines TRBV7-2 with TRBJ2-1, with 7 bases that match TRBD2. With V trimmed by 2 bases and J by 9 bases, 13 bases remained unmatched. From germline, CDR1 is SGHTA and CDR2 FQGNSA. This CDR3 comprises 16 residues. CDR3: CASSLLSGTIASEQFF. CDR3 DNA sequence: TGTGCCAGCAGCTTATTATCCGGGACTATCGCATCTGAGCAGTTCTTC. The full variable domain, in which reference TRBV7-2 and TRBJ2-1 provide the parts outside the CDR3, is GAGVSQSPSNKVTEKGKDVELRCDPISGHTALYWYRQSLGQGLEFLIYFQGNSAPDKSGLPSDRFSAERTGGSVSTLTIQRTQQEDSAVYLCASSLLSGTIASEQFFGPGTRLTVL.

CDR3 protein: CAAQGGRNTGELFF. The CDR3, as DNA: TGTGCCGCCCAGGGCGGGAGGAACACCGGGGAGCTGTTTTTT. The chain is built from TRBV10-3 and TRBJ2-2; 7 positions agree with TRBD2. This CDR3 region has 14 residues. Germline CDR1 ENHRY, CDR2 SYGVKD. V dropped 11 bases and J dropped 1; count of bases not matched to a gene: 7.

The gene calls are TRBV5-1 and TRBJ2-5, with 7 bases matching TRBD1. This CDR3 is 14 amino acids long. CDR1 is SGHRS and CDR2 is YFSETQ in the germline V gene. The junction had 6 bases not matched to a gene; V was cut back by 4 bases and J by 3 bases. In DNA, the CDR3 is TGCGCCAGCAGCGGATACAGGGGAGAAGAGACCCAGTACTTC. Translating gives CASSGYRGEETQYF. The whole variable domain, remainder taken from reference TRBV5-1 and TRBJ2-5, is KAGVTQTPRYLIKTRGQQVTLSCSPISGHRSVSWYQQTPGQGLQFLFEYFSETQRNKGNFPGRFSGRQFSNSRSEMNVSTLELGDSALYLCASSGYRGEETQYFGPGTRLLVL.

This clone was detected only a few times. V is TRBV7-8 and J is TRBJ1-1, with 7 bases matching TRBD1. Per the germline V gene, CDR1 is SGHVS and CDR2 is FQNEAQ. The V segment lost 5 bases and the J segment 2 bases; nucleotides outside the gene matches: 5. CDR3 size: 14 residues. CDR3 sequence: CASSIRQGNTEAFF. DNA for the CDR3: TGTGCCAGCAGCATCCGACAGGGTAACACTGAAGCTTTCTTT.

V is TRBV6-6 and J is TRBJ2-2, with D possibly being TRBD1 (6 bases). Germline V lookup: CDR1 MNHNY, CDR2 SVGAGI (reference sequence). V gave up 7 bases and J gave up 7 bases, with 19 bases separating them. This CDR3 comprises 15 residues. This chain's CDR3 is CASNTQTGRGGELFF. CDR3 sequence (DNA): TGTGCCAGCAATACCCAAACAGGGAGAGGCGGGGAGCTGTTTTTT.

The table lists this clone with a few counts. The rearrangement joins TRBV2 to TRBJ2-1, with a possible D match to TRBD1 (6 bases). The CDR3 covers 14 residues. Germline lookup yields CDR1 SNHLY and CDR2 FYNNEI. V was cut by 6 bases and J by 6 bases, with 15 bases left in between. CDR3 sequence reads: CASRVGQGSNEQFF. The CDR3 region has the DNA TGTGCCAGCAGGGTCGGGCAGGGGAGCAATGAGCAGTTCTTC.

The CDR3 nucleotides read TGTGCCAGCAGTTTTCAGGAATACCCCGCATATGGCTACACCTTC. This gives the protein CASSFQEYPAYGYTF. V gene TRBV6-6 combines with J gene TRBJ1-2, with D hard to call. Germline values: CDR1 MNHNY, CDR2 SVGAGI (reference sequence). CDR3 length equals 15 residues. V was pared by 4 bases and J by 5 bases, with 17 bases between.

J is TRBJ1-1 and V is TRBV28, with D perhaps matching TRBD1 (5 bases). Germline CDR1 MDHEN, CDR2 SYDVKM. V was shortened by 1 base and J by 1 base, with 10 bases between the two germline ends. The CDR3 length is 15 residues. The CDR3 sequence is CASSLSGLQNTEAFF. CDR3 nucleotides: TGTGCCAGCAGTTTATCAGGGCTGCAGAACACTGAAGCTTTCTTT.

The chain links TRBV6-5 to TRBJ2-1; D perhaps matches TRBD2 (5 bases). Germline V gene lookup returns CDR1 MNHEY and CDR2 SVGAGI. V was shortened by 0 bases and J by 10 bases, with 13 bases between the two germline ends. The CDR3 runs 14 residues. The CDR3 sequence: CASSYSLSRGEQFF. In DNA form, the CDR3 reads TGTGCCAGCAGTTACTCCCTTTCCCGGGGAGAGCAGTTCTTC.